The subject of this entry is one T cell receptor (beta chain). The target antigen is unknown. This sample is part of a study of siplizumab effects on memory and regulatory T cells. Study results and caveats: Major contributors to the alloresponse seemed to be naive T cells, which also appeared more diverse than memory cells. A minor share of alloreactive clones matched unstimulated subsets.

V lost 0 bases and J lost 6, with 12 bases in between. CDR1 and CDR2 (germline): SGHDT, YYEEEE. The CDR3 totals 14 residues. Assayed TCR templates numbered roughly 10^5 for each sample. Produced via immunoSEQ multiplex PCR; TCRdb's table is partial and in-frame only. Here the sample spans 65,000 to 90,000 clones, 93% being singletons. Material for sequencing was CD8+ T cells sorted from blood. This TCR was sampled from a human donor in good health. This chain links TRBV5-6 with TRBJ1-1; D is undetermined. CDR3 nucleotides: TGTGCCAGCAGCTTGGGTTATGGAACCGCTGAAGCTTTCTTT. This codes for CASSLGYGTAEAFF.